Here is one TCR beta chain with its context. The antigen remains undetermined. This entry comes from a study of T cells in Graves' hyperthyroidism and ophthalmopathy. Study outcomes and limitations: Ophthalmopathy was identified by the model a median around 6.3 months ahead of onset.

RNA transcripts gave rise to amplified TCR beta CDR3 regions. The TCR CDR3 was amplified in a first-round RT-PCR using the HTBI primer set. TCRdb reprocessed the multiplex PCR reads via MiXCR and lists one record per CDR3 protein. The table lists about 640,000 distinct CDR3 sequences, about 45% of them singletons, with under 8% in the top ten. V dropped 10 bases and J dropped 7 bases, with 29 bases sitting between them. Germline CDR1 is LNHDA and CDR2 is SQIVND (reference sequence). The CDR3 runs 16 residues. Clinical symptoms, serum thyroxine and TRAb, thyroid ultrasound and orbital computed tomography were used for the diagnoses.

The sequence came from an adult man with Graves' disease, either hyperthyroidism or ophthalmopathy (not recorded which). Source material: peripheral blood or thyroid tissue (not recorded which). This chain connects TRBV19 to TRBJ2-7; D is uncertain. CDR3 sequence: CATSSSEATGGREQYF. In nucleotides, the CDR3 is TGTGCCACCTCCAGCAGTGAGGCTACGGGTGGTCGTGAGCAGTACTTC.